In this sample, the clone carrying this T cell receptor beta chain turned up a few times. TCRdb independently ran MiXCR on the RT-PCR reads; one entry per CDR3 protein. Of approximately 720,000 distinct CDR3 sequences in the sample, 14% were seen once. The CDR3 extends over 13 amino acids. Per the germline V gene, CDR1 is SGHTA and CDR2 is FQGTGA. Trimming stripped 5 bases from V and 5 bases from J, with 11 bases between. This receptor was taken from a female donor in good health, serving as a healthy control. The J gene is TRBJ2-3, the V gene TRBV7-3; D is uncertain. The sample consisted of memory CD4+ T cells from blood. CDR3 in amino acids: CASSLDVGDTQYF. The CDR3 bases are TGTGCCAGCAGCCTTGACGTAGGAGATACGCAGTATTTT. The full variable domain, rest sourced from reference TRBV7-3 and TRBJ2-3, is GAGVSQTPSNKVTEKGKYVELRCDPISGHTALYWYRQSLGQGPEFLIYFQGTGAADDSGLPNDRFFAVRPEGSVSTLKIQRTERGDSAVYLCASSLDVGDTQYFGPGTRLTVL.